A single sample gave rise to the 32 T cell receptor beta chains below, sequenced in a study of CD8+ T cells in alopecia areata. Once RNA had been extracted, it was reverse transcribed into cDNA to act as the sequencing template. Profiled with immunoSEQ multiplex PCR; TCRdb holds only in-frame clones, not every one. The top ten clones hold roughly 12% of a sample with 150,000 to 200,000 clones, roughly 53% of them seen once. The treatment: oral pan-JAK inhibitor, 5-10 mg twice daily. The source material was CD8+ T cells sorted from blood, sampled at week 24, from a patient treated with tofacitinib. These receptors all stem from a human donor with alopecia areata.

The rearrangement joins TRBV2 to TRBJ1-1; 8 positions match TRBD1. After removal of 9 bases from V and 6 bases from J, the junction contained 9 bases not matched to a gene. The CDR3 consists of 13 residues. Germline V gene lookup returns CDR1 SNHLY and CDR2 FYNNEI. CDR3 coding DNA: TGTGCCAGGAAGCAGGGGGCTCGCGCTGAAGCTTTCTTT. This translates into CARKQGARAEAFF.

The chain couples TRBV7-6 to TRBJ2-2, with a weak D call TRBD1 (6 bases). The CDR3 runs to 20 residues. V lost 5 bases to trimming and J lost 6 bases, with 31 bases between them. CDR1 is SGHVS and CDR2 is FNYEAQ in the germline V gene. CDR3 DNA: TGTGCCAGCAGCCCCTCACTCAAAGGGGGTCCGGGATCGGTATCCGGGGAGCTGTTTTTT. Translation: CASSPSLKGGPGSVSGELFF.

This clone was recorded a few times. The J gene is TRBJ1-1, the V gene TRBV9, with D unresolved. CDR3 length: 11 residues. Trimming took 5 bases from V and 2 from J, leaving 4 bases between them. The germline gives CDR1 SGDLS, CDR2 YYNGEE. CDR3 protein: CASRDNTEAFF. In DNA form, the CDR3 reads TGTGCCAGCAGGGATAACACTGAAGCTTTCTTT.

V and J are TRBV7-3 and TRBJ1-6; 8 bases agree with TRBD1. Germline trimming cut 1 base from V and 7 bases from J; bases unmatched to any gene: 6. The germline CDR1 and CDR2 sequences are SGHTA and FQGTGA. The CDR3 covers 16 residues. The DNA for the CDR3 is TGTGCCAGCAGCTTAAGGGGACCAGGGGGCAATTCACCCCTCCACTTT. Translated, it gives CASSLRGPGGNSPLHF.

This clone has just a few counts. V usage is TRBV12-5 and J usage is TRBJ1-1, with D unresolved. This CDR3 is 13 amino acids long. CDR1 and CDR2 from the germline V gene are LGHNT and FRNRAP. V lost 1 base and J 5 bases, leaving 8 bases between the germline ends. The CDR3 loop is CASGLGRMTEAFF. The CDR3 nucleotides read TGTGCTAGTGGTTTGGGACGGATGACTGAAGCTTTCTTT.

This clone was seen more than once but under ten times. The CDR3 loop is CASSLITAGHDYGYTF. CDR3 bases: TGTGCCAGCAGCTTAATTACAGCCGGGCACGACTATGGCTACACCTTC. This rearrangement joins TRBV5-6 to TRBJ1-2; D is ambiguous. The length of the CDR3 is 16 residues. From germline, CDR1 is SGHDT and CDR2 YYEEEE. The V gene lost 2 bases and the J gene lost 3 bases, with 17 bases spanning the gap. Looking up the rest from reference TRBV5-6 and TRBJ1-2 gives the full variable domain: DAGVTQSPTHLIKTRGQQVTLRCSPKSGHDTVSWYQQALGQGPQFIFQYYEEEERQRGNFPDRFSGHQFPNYSSELNVNALLLGDSALYLCASSLITAGHDYGYTFGSGTRLTVV.

The chain has TRBV15 and TRBJ2-1; 9 positions agree with TRBD1. The CDR3 is made up of 16 amino acids. Germline V gene sequence: CDR1 LNHNV, CDR2 YYDKDF (reference sequence). J lost 8 bases, V lost 2 bases, and 10 bases had no gene match. This CDR3 is CATSRNDGQGKYEQFF. The CDR3 nucleotides read TGTGCCACCAGCAGAAACGACGGACAGGGGAAATATGAGCAGTTCTTC. Filled out from reference TRBV15 and TRBJ2-1, the complete variable domain reads DAMVIQNPRYQVTQFGKPVTLSCSQTLNHNVMYWYQQKSSQAPKLLFHYYDKDFNNEADTPDNFQSRRPNTSFCFLDIRSPGLGDTAMYLCATSRNDGQGKYEQFFGPGTRLTVL.

The CDR3 protein is CAWSVVWGRHADTQYF. CDR3 sequence (DNA): TGTGCCTGGAGTGTAGTCTGGGGGCGCCACGCAGATACGCAGTATTTT. V is TRBV30 and J is TRBJ2-3, with a weak D call TRBD1 (6 bases). V was clipped by 0 bases and J by 4 bases, with 17 bases between them. Germline V lookup: CDR1 GTSNPN, CDR2 SVGIG (reference sequence). The CDR3 loop spans 16 amino acids.

V gene TRBV4-2 combines with J gene TRBJ1-1; D call uncertain. V dropped 4 bases and J dropped 0 bases, with 15 bases sitting between them. The CDR3 sequence is 16 residues long. Germline CDR1 reads LGHNA; CDR2 reads YNFKEQ. The CDR3 DNA reads as TGTGCCAGCAGCCTGGAGGGCCGGGTGATGAACACTGAAGCTTTCTTT. Encoded protein: CASSLEGRVMNTEAFF.

This clone was observed a single time. The V call is TRBV4-1, the J call TRBJ1-1, with D possibly TRBD1 on 5 matching bases. Germline values: CDR1 MGHRA, CDR2 YSYEKL. The CDR3 loop spans 14 amino acids. The V end lost 4 bases, the J end lost 0 bases, and 9 bases lay between the germline ends. Written as DNA, the CDR3 is TGCGCCAGCAGCCCACGGGGGATGAACACTGAAGCTTTCTTT. It translates to CASSPRGMNTEAFF.

The V gene is TRBV13, the J gene TRBJ2-4; D is tentatively TRBD1 or TRBD2 (5 bases each). The germline V gene encodes CDR1 PRHDT and CDR2 FYEKMQ (reference sequence). The V end was cut by 6 bases, the J end by 3 bases, with 9 bases between. This CDR3 is built from 13 residues. The CDR3 spells CASSGTGKNIQYF. The CDR3 DNA reads TGTGCCAGCAGTGGGACGGGCAAAAACATTCAGTACTTC.

The chain couples TRBV7-2 to TRBJ2-1; tentatively, D is TRBD2 (5 bases). The germline V gene has CDR1 SGHTA and CDR2 FQGNSA. The CDR3 spans 12 residues. V lost 3 bases and J 10 bases, leaving 10 bases between the germline ends. CDR3 DNA sequence: TGTGCCAGCAGCTTCACGGGGTACGAGCAGTTCTTC. The encoded protein is CASSFTGYEQFF.

This clone was seen a single time. The V and J genes are TRBV19 and TRBJ1-2; 10 nucleotides line up with TRBD1. This CDR3 contains 15 residues. The V gene end was trimmed by 1 base and the J gene end by 8 bases; junction bases not matched to a gene: 7. CDR1 is LNHDA, CDR2 SQIVND, per germline (reference sequence). CDR3 in amino acids: CASSIGTGGLGGYTF. DNA for the CDR3: TGTGCCAGTAGTATAGGGACAGGGGGATTAGGCGGCTACACCTTC.

The rearrangement links TRBV7-9 to TRBJ1-2; maybe TRBD1 (5 bases). V dropped 5 bases and J dropped 4 bases, with 14 bases sitting between them. The CDR3 spans 14 residues. The V gene's germline CDR1 is SEHNR and CDR2 FQNEAQ (reference sequence). CDR3 bases: TGTGCCAGCAGCCCCCGGGACGACCTCTATGGCTACACCTTC. Its translation: CASSPRDDLYGYTF.

The chain is built from TRBV13 and TRBJ2-1; TRBD1 matches 8 bases. The V segment lost 5 bases and the J segment 4 bases; nucleotides outside the gene matches: 13. In germline, CDR1 is PRHDT, CDR2 FYEKMQ (reference sequence). The CDR3 extends over 17 amino acids. This chain's CDR3 is CASSPGQDFSPYNEQFF. CDR3 sequence (DNA): TGTGCCAGCAGCCCGGGACAGGATTTCTCCCCTTACAATGAGCAGTTCTTC.

This sequence joins TRBV30 and TRBJ1-2; no firm D call. The V gene's germline CDR1 is GTSNPN and CDR2 SVGIG (reference sequence). V was pared by 5 bases and J by 5 bases, with 15 bases between. This CDR3 region has 13 residues. CDR3 DNA sequence: TGTGCCTGGTGGGGTACTGATCCTTATGGCTACACCTTC. Protein sequence: CAWWGTDPYGYTF.

CDR3 nucleotides: TGCAGCGTTGTATGGGACACGTCCTACGAGCAGTACTTC. Translated: CSVVWDTSYEQYF. This rearrangement joins TRBV29-1 to TRBJ2-7; D is possibly TRBD1 (6 bases). The CDR3 runs 13 residues. Trimming cost V 4 bases and J 1 base, with 11 bases left between them. From germline, CDR1 is SQVTM and CDR2 ANQGSEA.

This clone was seen only once. The V and J genes are TRBV7-9 and TRBJ1-5; weak D call: TRBD1 (6 bases). The germline V and J ends were trimmed by 4 bases and 3 bases, with 10 bases remaining between them. There are 14 residues in the CDR3. The germline V gene has CDR1 SEHNR and CDR2 FQNEAQ (reference sequence). The CDR3 region has the DNA TGTGCCAGCAGCTCGCCAGGGGCCAATCAGCCCCAGCATTTT. This gives the protein CASSSPGANQPQHF.

This chain joins TRBV5-1 and TRBJ1-5; D is perhaps TRBD1 (5 bases). The CDR3 is made up of 14 amino acids. Trimming left V 0 bases short and J 6 bases short, with 10 bases between. Germline V gives CDR1 SGHRS, CDR2 YFSETQ. The CDR3 nucleotides read TGCGCCAGCAGCTTGGGACAGTTAGGTCAGCCCCAGCATTTT. Its translation: CASSLGQLGQPQHF.

The rearrangement links TRBV29-1 to TRBJ2-3; TRBD2 agrees at 8 bases. The V gene end was trimmed by 3 bases and the J gene end by 2 bases; junction bases not matched to a gene: 4. This CDR3 has 14 residues. CDR1 SQVTM and CDR2 ANQGSEA come from the germline V gene. This CDR3 is CSVDQRGNTDTQYF. The DNA of the CDR3 is TGCAGCGTTGACCAGCGGGGGAACACAGATACGCAGTATTTT.

The chain combines TRBV11-2 with TRBJ2-3; 8 nucleotides agree with TRBD2. With V trimmed by 2 bases and J by 0 bases, 4 bases remained unmatched. The CDR3 consists of 16 residues. Germline CDR1 reads SGHAT; CDR2 reads FQNNGV. The CDR3 loop is CASSLRGGLSTDTQYF. CDR3 in DNA: TGTGCCAGCAGCTTACGCGGGGGGCTTAGCACAGATACGCAGTATTTT. The variable domain in full, with the rest retrieved from reference TRBV11-2 and TRBJ2-3, is EAGVAQSPRYKIIEKRQSVAFWCNPISGHATLYWYQQILGQGPKLLIQFQNNGVVDDSQLPKDRFSAERLKGVDSTLKIQPAKLEDSAVYLCASSLRGGLSTDTQYFGPGTRLTVL.

CDR3 amino acids: CAYGRLTDTQYF. The CDR3 nucleotides read TGTGCCTATGGCAGGCTTACAGATACGCAGTATTTT. V usage is TRBV30 and J usage is TRBJ2-3; no reliable D call. Germline lookup yields CDR1 GTSNPN and CDR2 SVGIG (reference sequence). The CDR3 extends over 12 amino acids. V lost 7 bases to trimming and J lost 3 bases, with 11 bases between them. Using reference TRBV30 and TRBJ2-3 for the parts outside the CDR3, the full variable domain is SQTIHQWPATLVQPVGSPLSLECTVEGTSNPNLYWYRQAAGRGLQLLFYSVGIGQISSEVPQNLSASRPQDRQFILSSKKLLLSDSGFYLCAYGRLTDTQYFGPGTRLTVL.

This clone was counted a single time. This chain joins TRBV29-1 and TRBJ2-5; TRBD1 matches 7 bases. The CDR3 has 12 residues. V was clipped by 3 bases and J by 5 bases; unmatched bases: 3. The germline V gene has CDR1 SQVTM and CDR2 ANQGSEA. The CDR3 DNA reads TGCAGCGTTGATTCCAGGGGGGAGACCCAGTACTTC. Protein sequence: CSVDSRGETQYF.

The gene calls are TRBV4-1 and TRBJ1-1; D gene uncertain. CDR3 length: 11 residues. Trimming stripped 3 bases from V and 10 bases from J, with 9 bases between. Germline lookup yields CDR1 MGHRA and CDR2 YSYEKL. This CDR3 reads CASSQKGIAFF. CDR3 DNA: TGCGCCAGCAGCCAGAAGGGTATAGCTTTCTTT.

The chain has TRBV7-6 and TRBJ2-7; D unresolved. V was cut by 5 bases and J by 4 bases, with 15 bases left in between. CDR1 is SGHVS and CDR2 is FNYEAQ in the germline V gene. The CDR3 runs to 14 residues. For the CDR3, the DNA is TGTGCCAGCAGCCCGCAGGACGAGGTGTACGAGCAGTACTTC. It is translated as CASSPQDEVYEQYF. Filled out from reference TRBV7-6 and TRBJ2-7, the complete variable domain reads GAGVSQSPRYKVTKRGQDVALRCDPISGHVSLYWYRQALGQGPEFLTYFNYEAQQDKSGLPNDRFSAERPEGSISTLTIQRTEQRDSAMYRCASSPQDEVYEQYFGPGTRLTVT.

The V call is TRBV6-1, the J call TRBJ1-6, with 10 nucleotides matching TRBD1. The ends lost 4 bases at V and 6 bases at J; junction bases unmatched: 12. This CDR3 has 18 amino acids. Germline V gene lookup returns CDR1 MNHNS and CDR2 SASEGT. The CDR3 protein is CASSGHSGTGARNSPLHF. The CDR3 DNA reads TGTGCCAGCAGTGGCCACTCCGGGACAGGGGCCCGTAATTCACCCCTCCACTTT.

This chain joins TRBV10-3 and TRBJ2-7; D might be TRBD1 (6 bases). The germline V and J ends were trimmed by 4 bases and 4 bases, with 14 bases remaining between them. Germline V CDR1 and CDR2: ENHRY, SYGVKD. This CDR3 has 14 amino acids. In nucleotides, the CDR3 is TGTGCCATCAGTGGTACGGGACAACCATACGAGCAGTACTTC. Protein product: CAISGTGQPYEQYF.

This sequence joins TRBV29-1 and TRBJ2-1, with no clear D. Germline CDR1 reads SQVTM; CDR2 reads ANQGSEA. The V gene lost 3 bases and the J gene lost 0 bases, with 6 bases spanning the gap. The CDR3 length is 13 residues. DNA of the CDR3: TGCAGCGTTGACTCGAGCTCCTACAATGAGCAGTTCTTC. This codes for CSVDSSSYNEQFF.

This clone has just a few counts. The chain has TRBV5-1 and TRBJ2-7; 7 nucleotides match TRBD1. The ends lost 2 bases at V and 3 bases at J; junction bases unmatched: 11. This CDR3 has 16 residues. Germline V gene sequence: CDR1 SGHRS, CDR2 YFSETQ. The CDR3 coding sequence is TGCGCCAGCAGCTTCGCCGGTTCGACAGGGAGCTACGAGCAGTACTTC. Protein product: CASSFAGSTGSYEQYF.

The rearrangement uses TRBV7-9 and TRBJ1-6, with D unclear. V lost 1 base to trimming and J lost 4 bases, with 5 bases between them. CDR1 and CDR2 (germline): SEHNR, FQNEAQ (reference sequence). The CDR3 runs to 14 residues. The CDR3 nucleotides read TGTGCCAGCAGCTTAGTTGGGTATAATTCACCCCTCCACTTT. The encoded protein is CASSLVGYNSPLHF.

The V gene is TRBV7-8, the J gene TRBJ2-5, with 10 bases identical to TRBD2. V shed 4 bases, J shed 1 base, and the junction held 6 bases outside the gene matches. CDR3 length: 16 amino acids. Germline CDR1 and CDR2: SGHVS and FQNEAQ. The CDR3 DNA reads TGTGCCAGCAGCTGGCCTAGCGGGGGCGCCCAAGAGACCCAGTACTTC. This sequence encodes CASSWPSGGAQETQYF.

The J gene is TRBJ2-5, the V gene TRBV10-3; 8 nucleotides agree with TRBD1. J lost 4 bases, V lost 5 bases, and 6 bases had no gene match. The CDR3 runs to 14 residues. Germline lookup yields CDR1 ENHRY and CDR2 SYGVKD. The CDR3 bases are TGTGCCATCAGTCTAGGACAGGGCGCAGAGACCCAGTACTTC. It translates to CAISLGQGAETQYF.